Sequencing of this TCR beta chain was carried out in a study of cytomegalovirus exposure and HLA in healthy donors. Study-level background: When fewer than 400 donors were genotyped, over 80% of them were found to fall in the Caucasian-associated ancestry cluster.

The junction had 7 bases not matched to a gene; V was cut back by 5 bases and J by 0 bases. Germline V CDR1 and CDR2: SGHKS, YYEKEE (reference sequence). The CDR3 sequence is 16 residues long. Researchers ran the PCR with 60 Vbeta and 13 Jbeta primers. Produced via immunoSEQ multiplex PCR; TCRdb's table is partial and in-frame only. The data hold over 95,000 clones, with around three quarters observed a single time. The chain is built from TRBV5-5 and TRBJ2-1, with 8 bases fitting TRBD1. The clonotype comes from a man aged 35 to 55 in good health and CMV-seropositive. Material for sequencing was PBMCs. The CDR3 spells CASREGTGSSYNEQFF. CDR3 DNA sequence: TGTGCCAGCAGGGAGGGGACAGGAAGCTCCTACAATGAGCAGTTCTTC.